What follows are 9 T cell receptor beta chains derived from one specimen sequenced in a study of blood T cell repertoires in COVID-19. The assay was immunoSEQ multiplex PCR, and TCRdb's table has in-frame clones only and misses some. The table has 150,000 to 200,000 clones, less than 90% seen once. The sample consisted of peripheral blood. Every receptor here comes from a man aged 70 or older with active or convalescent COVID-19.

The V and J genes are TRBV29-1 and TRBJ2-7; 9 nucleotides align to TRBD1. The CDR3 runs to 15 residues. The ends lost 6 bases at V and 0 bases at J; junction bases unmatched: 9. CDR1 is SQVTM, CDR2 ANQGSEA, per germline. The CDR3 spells CSVRERQGGSYEQYF. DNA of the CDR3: TGCAGCGTCCGAGAGAGACAGGGGGGCTCCTACGAGCAGTACTTC.

The CDR3 sequence: CASRRGGQGPNQPQHF. CDR3 bases: TGTGCCAGCAGACGTGGCGGACAGGGTCCGAATCAGCCCCAGCATTTT. The V call is TRBV7-8, the J call TRBJ1-5; 8 bases line up with TRBD1. Germline V lookup: CDR1 SGHVS, CDR2 FQNEAQ. The CDR3 has 16 amino acids. V gave up 6 bases and J gave up 4 bases; unmatched junction bases: 11.

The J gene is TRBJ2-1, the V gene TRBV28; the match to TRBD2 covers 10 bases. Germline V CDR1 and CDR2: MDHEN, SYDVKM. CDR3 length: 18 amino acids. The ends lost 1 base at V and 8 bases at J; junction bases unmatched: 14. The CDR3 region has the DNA TGTGCCAGCAGTTTATCGCCGAACGGAGCGGGGGGGCTAGATGAGCAGTTCTTC. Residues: CASSLSPNGAGGLDEQFF.

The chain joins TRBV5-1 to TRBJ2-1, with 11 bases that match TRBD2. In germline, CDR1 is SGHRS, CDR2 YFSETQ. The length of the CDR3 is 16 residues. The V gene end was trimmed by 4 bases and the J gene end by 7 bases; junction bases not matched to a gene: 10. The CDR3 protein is CASSRRLAGTANEQFF. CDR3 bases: TGCGCCAGCAGCCGTCGACTAGCGGGAACGGCAAATGAGCAGTTCTTC.

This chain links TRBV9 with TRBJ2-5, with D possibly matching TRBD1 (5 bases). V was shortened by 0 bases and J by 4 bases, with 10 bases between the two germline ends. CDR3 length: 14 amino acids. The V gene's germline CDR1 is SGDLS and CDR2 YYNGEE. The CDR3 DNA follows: TGTGCCAGCAGCGTAGACAGGTGGGGAGAGACCCAGTACTTC. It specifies CASSVDRWGETQYF.

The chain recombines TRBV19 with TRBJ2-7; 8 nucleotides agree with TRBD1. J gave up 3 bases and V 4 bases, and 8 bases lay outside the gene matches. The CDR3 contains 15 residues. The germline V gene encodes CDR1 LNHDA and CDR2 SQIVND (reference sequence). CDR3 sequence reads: CASSTTGTGRYEQYF. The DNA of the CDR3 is TGTGCCAGTAGTACGACCGGGACAGGACGCTACGAGCAGTACTTC.

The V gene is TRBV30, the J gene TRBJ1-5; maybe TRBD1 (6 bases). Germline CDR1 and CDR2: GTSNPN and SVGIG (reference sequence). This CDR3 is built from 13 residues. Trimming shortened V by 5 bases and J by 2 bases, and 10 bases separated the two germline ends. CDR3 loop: CAWAHRGNQPQHF. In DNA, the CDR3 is TGTGCCTGGGCGCACAGGGGCAATCAGCCCCAGCATTTT.

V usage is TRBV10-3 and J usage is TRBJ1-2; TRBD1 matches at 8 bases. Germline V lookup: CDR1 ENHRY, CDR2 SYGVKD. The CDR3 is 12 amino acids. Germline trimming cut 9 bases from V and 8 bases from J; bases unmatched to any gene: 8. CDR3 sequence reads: CAMGAGGGGYTF. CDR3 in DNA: TGTGCCATGGGAGCAGGGGGCGGCGGCTACACCTTC.

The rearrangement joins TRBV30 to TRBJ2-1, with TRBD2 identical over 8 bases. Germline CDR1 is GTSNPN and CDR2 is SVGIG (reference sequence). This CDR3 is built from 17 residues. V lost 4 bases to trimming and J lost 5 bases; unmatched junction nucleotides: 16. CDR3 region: CAWTRYGREAPHNEQFF. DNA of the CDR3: TGTGCCTGGACCCGTTACGGGCGGGAGGCCCCCCACAATGAGCAGTTCTTC.